The 21 T cell receptor beta chains below come from one sample, sequenced in a study of OX40 agonist ivuxolimab in advanced cancers. Data came from immunoSEQ multiplex PCR; TCRdb stores just in-frame clones and leaves some out. The sample includes tens of thousands of clones, approximately 85% seen only once; the top ten take more than 2%. This specimen consisted of CD4+ or CD8+ T cells sorted from blood, obtained in a trial of the OX40 agonist ivuxolimab. The source is an adult with an advanced solid tumor such as melanoma, head and neck, liver or kidney cancer.

The chain couples TRBV4-1 to TRBJ2-4, with D possibly TRBD1 on 6 matching bases. V lost 0 bases to trimming and J lost 1 base, with 10 bases between them. Germline CDR1 is MGHRA and CDR2 is YSYEKL. This CDR3 comprises 16 residues. In DNA, the CDR3 is TGCGCCAGCAGCCAAGAGGGGGCGTTTGCCAAAAACATTCAGTACTTC. Its translation is CASSQEGAFAKNIQYF.

V and J are TRBV2 and TRBJ1-2, with a weak D call TRBD1 (6 bases). CDR1 is SNHLY, CDR2 FYNNEI, per germline. This CDR3 contains 13 residues. The V end was cut by 6 bases, the J end by 7 bases, with 15 bases between. The CDR3 spells CASSPEQGGGYTF. CDR3 in DNA: TGTGCCAGCAGCCCTGAACAGGGTGGTGGCTACACCTTC.

The CDR3 DNA is TGCAGCGTTGGGTCGGCGGATACGCAGTATTTT. This gives the protein CSVGSADTQYF. The genes are TRBV29-1 and TRBJ2-3; D remains unclear. Trimming took off 4 bases at V and 6 bases at J, with 8 bases between the two ends. The CDR3 is 11 amino acids. Germline CDR1 is SQVTM and CDR2 is ANQGSEA.

The chain uses TRBV10-3 and TRBJ2-3; maybe TRBD2 (6 bases). Germline V gene data show CDR1 as ENHRY and CDR2 as SYGVKD. This CDR3 spans 14 amino acids. V was trimmed by 10 bases and J by 0 bases, leaving 14 bases between them. CDR3 sequence: CATSSDSSTDTQYF. The CDR3 bases are TGTGCCACCTCTAGCGACTCTAGCACAGATACGCAGTATTTT.

This clone occurred a few times. V is TRBV30 and J is TRBJ1-1, with D uncertain. The V end lost 7 bases, the J end lost 11 bases, and 23 bases lay between the germline ends. Germline CDR1 reads GTSNPN; CDR2 reads SVGIG (reference sequence). CDR3 size: 13 residues. CDR3 sequence: CAFPRVKGIGAFF. As DNA, the CDR3 is TGTGCCTTCCCCCGGGTGAAGGGCATTGGTGCTTTCTTT. The full variable domain, rest sourced from reference TRBV30 and TRBJ1-1, is SQTIHQWPATLVQPVGSPLSLECTVEGTSNPNLYWYRQAAGRGLQLLFYSVGIGQISSEVPQNLSASRPQDRQFILSSKKLLLSDSGFYLCAFPRVKGIGAFFGQGTRLTVV.

The chain joins TRBV6-5 to TRBJ2-1; 8 bases match TRBD2. V lost 3 bases, J lost 4 bases, and 5 bases stayed unmatched. Germline assignment: CDR1 MNHEY and CDR2 SVGAGI. This CDR3 region has 15 residues. In nucleotides, the CDR3 is TGTGCCAGCAGTTATGGTAGCGGGGCATACAATGAGCAGTTCTTC. This codes for CASSYGSGAYNEQFF.

The chain combines TRBV11-2 with TRBJ1-2, with TRBD1 matching 7 bases. CDR1 SGHAT and CDR2 FQNNGV come from the germline V gene. After removal of 4 bases from V and 0 bases from J, the junction contained 5 bases not matched to a gene. This CDR3 has 15 amino acids. This CDR3 is CASSSTGSANYGYTF. The DNA for the CDR3 is TGTGCCAGCAGCTCGACAGGGAGCGCTAACTATGGCTACACCTTC.

This chain links TRBV11-2 with TRBJ1-2, with D tentatively TRBD1 (6 bases). Germline V gene sequence: CDR1 SGHAT, CDR2 FQNNGV. CDR3 size: 17 residues. V was cut by 0 bases and J by 1 base, with 15 bases left in between. CDR3 sequence: CASSLDRSGANNYGYTF. The DNA for the CDR3 is TGTGCCAGCAGCTTAGATCGGTCAGGGGCCAATAACTATGGCTACACCTTC.

The rearrangement joins TRBV6-4 to TRBJ2-3; D call uncertain. This CDR3 is 10 amino acids long. Germline V lookup: CDR1 MRHNA, CDR2 SNTAGT. The V end was cut by 9 bases, the J end by 6 bases, with 7 bases between. In DNA form, the CDR3 reads TGTGCCAGAGAGTCGGATACGCAGTATTTT. Residues: CARESDTQYF.

The genes are TRBV6-1 and TRBJ2-7, with TRBD2 identical over 12 bases. V dropped 10 bases and J dropped 2; count of bases not matched to a gene: 6. This CDR3 contains 14 residues. Germline assignment: CDR1 MNHNS and CDR2 SASEGT. The chain's CDR3 is CATNRLAGAYEQYF. The CDR3 bases are TGTGCCACGAACCGACTAGCGGGAGCCTACGAGCAGTACTTC.

The rearrangement joins TRBV6-1 to TRBJ1-6; TRBD1 is a possible D gene (6 bases). Germline CDR1 reads MNHNS; CDR2 reads SASEGT. This CDR3 has 13 amino acids. Trimming shortened V by 7 bases and J by 9 bases, and 13 bases separated the two germline ends. The CDR3 nucleotides are TGTGCCAGCATCGCAGGGGCTTCTTCACCCCTCCACTTT. This sequence encodes CASIAGASSPLHF.

The V call is TRBV10-2, the J call TRBJ2-3; 7 bases are shared with TRBD1. Germline V gene data show CDR1 as WSHSY and CDR2 as SAAADI. The CDR3 loop spans 15 amino acids. Unmatched junction bases numbered 12, after V lost 9 bases and J lost 3 bases. The CDR3 DNA reads as TGCGCCAGTAAACTGGACAGGTTGCATACAGATACGCAGTATTTT. Amino acids: CASKLDRLHTDTQYF.

The chain has TRBV28 and TRBJ2-1; D is undetermined. The CDR3 is made up of 12 amino acids. Germline V gene sequence: CDR1 MDHEN, CDR2 SYDVKM. Trimming removed 3 bases from V and 7 bases from J, with 7 bases in between. CDR3 residues: CASSFPPNEQFF. CDR3 coding DNA: TGTGCCAGCAGTTTCCCACCTAATGAGCAGTTCTTC.

The V gene is TRBV28, the J gene TRBJ1-5, with 8 bases matching TRBD1. The J segment lost 1 base and the V segment lost 7 bases, leaving 6 bases of the junction unmatched. The CDR3 is 15 amino acids. Germline lookup yields CDR1 MDHEN and CDR2 SYDVKM. As DNA, the CDR3 is TGTGCCAGCACCGCCGCAGGGGGCAGCAATCAGCCCCAGCATTTT. This codes for CASTAAGGSNQPQHF.

This chain joins TRBV5-6 and TRBJ2-2; 9 positions agree with TRBD2. The germline gives CDR1 SGHDT, CDR2 YYEEEE. V dropped 0 bases and J dropped 6; count of bases not matched to a gene: 6. This CDR3 is 16 amino acids long. CDR3 loop: CASSLALRGGSGELFF. Here the CDR3 DNA reads TGTGCCAGCAGCTTGGCCCTGCGGGGGGGTTCCGGGGAGCTGTTTTTT.

The chain has TRBV7-2 and TRBJ2-5; D gene uncertain. V gave up 6 bases and J gave up 5 bases, with 13 bases separating them. The V gene's germline CDR1 is SGHTA and CDR2 FQGNSA. The CDR3 has 13 amino acids. CDR3 nucleotides: TGTGCCAGCAGACCCCCCAAGTTGGAGACCCAGTACTTC. It specifies CASRPPKLETQYF.

The chain combines TRBV19 with TRBJ1-4, with 7 bases matching TRBD1. The germline V gene encodes CDR1 LNHDA and CDR2 SQIVND (reference sequence). The ends lost 6 bases at V and 8 bases at J; junction bases unmatched: 9. The CDR3 length is 14 residues. This CDR3 is CASSMDRRGEKLFF. CDR3 sequence (DNA): TGTGCCAGTAGCATGGACAGGAGAGGAGAAAAACTGTTTTTT.

This clone has more than one count but fewer than ten. This chain connects TRBV19 to TRBJ2-1, with 8 bases fitting TRBD1. Germline V gene lookup returns CDR1 LNHDA and CDR2 SQIVND (reference sequence). The CDR3 sequence is 14 residues long. V shed 10 bases, J shed 7 bases, and the junction held 12 bases outside the gene matches. The CDR3 bases are TGTGCCACGAAGGGGCAGGGGGCGCCGAATGAGCAGTTCTTC. It translates to CATKGQGAPNEQFF.

This chain joins TRBV27 and TRBJ2-1; no reliable D call. The CDR3 length is 13 residues. V gave up 8 bases and J gave up 9 bases, with 17 bases separating them. Germline CDR1 reads MNHEY; CDR2 reads SMNVEV (reference sequence). CDR3 region: CASSLSPIGEQFF. CDR3 coding DNA: TGTGCCAGCTCCCTTTCCCCGATAGGTGAGCAGTTCTTC.

V usage is TRBV9 and J usage is TRBJ2-1; D is ambiguous. The CDR3 length is 15 residues. CDR1 is SGDLS and CDR2 is YYNGEE in the germline V gene. The V and J ends lost 0 bases and 8 bases respectively, with 15 bases between them. CDR3 residues: CASSVGQRYSYEQFF. In nucleotides, the CDR3 is TGTGCCAGCAGCGTAGGACAACGTTACTCCTATGAGCAGTTCTTC.

This chain links TRBV19 with TRBJ2-7; 7 bases match TRBD2. V lost 1 base, J lost 4 bases, and 7 bases stayed unmatched. The V gene's germline CDR1 is LNHDA and CDR2 SQIVND (reference sequence). This CDR3 region has 15 residues. The CDR3 loop reads CASSIVAGEVYEQYF. The CDR3 region has the DNA TGTGCCAGTAGTATAGTGGCGGGAGAGGTTTACGAGCAGTACTTC.